This T cell receptor beta chain emerged from a study of blood T cell repertoires in COVID-19. Sequencing was performed with immunoSEQ multiplex PCR; in TCRdb, only in-frame clones are kept and a portion is missing. The sample lists about 170,000 clones, roughly 90% occurring once. What was sequenced was peripheral blood. The origin of this receptor is a man under 40 with COVID-19, enrolled during active disease.

This CDR3 reads CAWSVPGGKQPQHF. The DNA of the CDR3 is TGTGCCTGGAGTGTACCTGGAGGGAAACAGCCCCAGCATTTT. V gene TRBV30 combines with J gene TRBJ1-5; D not certain. CDR1 and CDR2 from the germline V gene are GTSNPN and SVGIG (reference sequence). V dropped 0 bases and J dropped 7 bases, with 13 bases sitting between them. CDR3 length: 14 residues.